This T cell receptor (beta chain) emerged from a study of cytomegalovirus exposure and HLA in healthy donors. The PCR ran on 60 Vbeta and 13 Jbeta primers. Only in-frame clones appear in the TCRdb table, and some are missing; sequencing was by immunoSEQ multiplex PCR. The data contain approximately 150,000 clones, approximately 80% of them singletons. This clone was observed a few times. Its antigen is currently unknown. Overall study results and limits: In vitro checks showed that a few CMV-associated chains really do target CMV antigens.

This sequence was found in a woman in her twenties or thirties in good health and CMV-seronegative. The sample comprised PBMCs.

CDR3 sequence reads: CASSLQGARTNYGYTF. Here the CDR3 DNA reads TGTGCCAGCTCGCTACAGGGGGCGAGAACTAACTATGGCTACACCTTC. The rearrangement links TRBV18 to TRBJ1-2; 9 nucleotides align to TRBD1. V shed 6 bases, J shed 0 bases, and the junction held 8 bases outside the gene matches. Germline V CDR1 and CDR2: KGHSH, LQKENI. This CDR3 region has 16 residues.